This section outlines one TCR beta chain sequence together with its context. Antigen: not known. The entry originates in a study of OX40 agonist ivuxolimab in advanced cancers. Study as a whole: Dose-escalation patients had hepatocellular carcinoma, melanoma, renal cell or head and neck cancer. Broader study findings: CD4+ and CD8+ blood T cells expanded clonally by week 6 at 0.1 to 3.0 mg/kg.

CDR1 is LNHDA and CDR2 is SQIVND in the germline V gene (reference sequence). Deletions cut 6 bases from V and 0 bases from J, with 15 bases between. This CDR3 is 17 amino acids long. Any history of autoimmune disease or systemic immunosuppression disqualified patients. TCRdb's table, derived via immunoSEQ multiplex PCR, lists solely in-frame clones and lacks some. The sample records around 65,000 clones, 88% being singletons. The sample consisted of CD4+ or CD8+ T cells sorted from blood, taken in a trial of the OX40 agonist ivuxolimab. This rearrangement joins TRBV19 to TRBJ2-6; D unresolved. The TCR was taken from an adult with an advanced solid tumor such as melanoma, head and neck, liver or kidney cancer. CDR3 in amino acids: CASSLVSSGSGANVLTF. The CDR3 nucleotides read TGTGCCAGTAGCTTGGTGTCTTCAGGCTCTGGGGCCAACGTCCTGACTTTC. Full variable domain (outside the CDR3, taken from reference TRBV19 and TRBJ2-6): DGGITQSPKYLFRKEGQNVTLSCEQNLNHDAMYWYRQDPGQGLRLIYYSQIVNDFQKGDIAEGYSVSREKKESFPLTVTSAQKNPTAFYLCASSLVSSGSGANVLTFGAGSRLTVL.